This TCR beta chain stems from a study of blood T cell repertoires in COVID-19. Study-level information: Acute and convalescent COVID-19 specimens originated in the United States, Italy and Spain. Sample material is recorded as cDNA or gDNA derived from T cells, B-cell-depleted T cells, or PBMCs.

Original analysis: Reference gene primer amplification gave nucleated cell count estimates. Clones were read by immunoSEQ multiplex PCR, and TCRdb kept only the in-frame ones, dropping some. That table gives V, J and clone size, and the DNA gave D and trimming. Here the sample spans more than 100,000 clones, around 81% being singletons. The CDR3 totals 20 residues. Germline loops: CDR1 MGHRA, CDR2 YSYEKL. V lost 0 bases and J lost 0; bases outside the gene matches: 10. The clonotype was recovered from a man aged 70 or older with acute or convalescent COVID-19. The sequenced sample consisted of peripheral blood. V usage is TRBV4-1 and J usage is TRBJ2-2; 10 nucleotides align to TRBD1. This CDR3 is CASSQDVHGQGGTNTGELFF. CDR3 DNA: TGCGCCAGCAGCCAAGATGTCCACGGACAGGGGGGAACGAACACCGGGGAGCTGTTTTTT.